This is a list of T cell receptor beta chains from one sample in a study of blood T cell repertoires in COVID-19. Produced via immunoSEQ multiplex PCR; TCRdb's table is partial and in-frame only. The repertoire consists of roughly 130,000 clones, with under 90% occurring once and the leading ten covering 12%. The sample was peripheral blood. The receptors stem from a woman between 55 and 75 years old with acute or convalescent COVID-19. Each CDR3 is given with its conserved first and last residue.

cdr3_aa: CASRSPSGYGQDTQYF; j_call: TRBJ2-3; v_call: TRBV6-6
cdr3_aa: CASSETSSNQPQHF; j_call: TRBJ1-5; v_call: TRBV2
cdr3_aa: CASSEAEGTGGWVTNQPQHF; j_call: TRBJ1-5; v_call: TRBV6-1
cdr3_aa: CASSSYRGTSSPLHF; j_call: TRBJ1-6; v_call: TRBV11-2
cdr3_aa: CASSQSAVAEAFF; j_call: TRBJ1-1; v_call: TRBV3-1/TRBV3-2
cdr3_aa: CASSRPRRQVESTDTQYF; j_call: TRBJ2-3; v_call: TRBV6-2/TRBV6-3
cdr3_aa: CASSETGGKAEAFF; j_call: TRBJ1-1; v_call: TRBV3-1/TRBV3-2
cdr3_aa: CASSQEVRAGGSPLHF; j_call: TRBJ1-6; v_call: TRBV3-1/TRBV3-2
cdr3_aa: CASSSSPGGYGYTF; j_call: TRBJ1-2; v_call: TRBV7-2
cdr3_aa: CASSTPSTGKGYTF; j_call: TRBJ1-2; v_call: TRBV28
cdr3_aa: CASSYGQFQETQYF; j_call: TRBJ2-5; v_call: TRBV5-1
cdr3_aa: CASSGAKGQDYGYTF; j_call: TRBJ1-2; v_call: TRBV19
cdr3_aa: CASSQQDRAGYTF; j_call: TRBJ1-2; v_call: TRBV11-2
cdr3_aa: CASSQEAGSGEAFF; j_call: TRBJ1-1; v_call: TRBV3-1/TRBV3-2
cdr3_aa: CASRTGSPNTEAFF; j_call: TRBJ1-1; v_call: TRBV28
cdr3_aa: CSVDPTGGAYGYTF; j_call: TRBJ1-2; v_call: TRBV29-1
cdr3_aa: CASSRTGGTDTQYF; j_call: TRBJ2-3; v_call: TRBV7-3
cdr3_aa: CASSLSGTPYNSPLHF; j_call: TRBJ1-6; v_call: TRBV7-2
cdr3_aa: CASTRGAPEDEQFF; j_call: TRBJ2-1; v_call: TRBV9
cdr3_aa: CATSPDRAVSGANVLTF; j_call: TRBJ2-6; v_call: TRBV24-1
cdr3_aa: CASSTPLTGDEQFF; j_call: TRBJ2-1; v_call: TRBV19
cdr3_aa: CASSTPRLGTGRGAGNTIYF; j_call: TRBJ1-3; v_call: TRBV19
cdr3_aa: CASSSLGQGIAEAFF; j_call: TRBJ1-1; v_call: TRBV28
cdr3_aa: CASSAPANYGYTF; j_call: TRBJ1-2; v_call: TRBV7-9
cdr3_aa: CSASPRNTEAFF; j_call: TRBJ1-1; v_call: TRBV20-1
cdr3_aa: CASSQDNGANYGYTF; j_call: TRBJ1-2; v_call: TRBV4-2
cdr3_aa: CASQFGQNTEAFF; j_call: TRBJ1-1; v_call: TRBV19
cdr3_aa: CASSQGVRDRDNSPLHF; j_call: TRBJ1-6; v_call: TRBV3-1/TRBV3-2
cdr3_aa: CASSRGQGGYEQYF; j_call: TRBJ2-7; v_call: TRBV27
cdr3_aa: CASSFSSRWRQGANYGYTF; j_call: TRBJ1-2; v_call: TRBV5-6
cdr3_aa: CAWSVVRGGYTF; j_call: TRBJ1-2; v_call: TRBV30
cdr3_aa: CASSLSQGRHSPLHF; j_call: TRBJ1-6; v_call: TRBV5-1
cdr3_aa: CASSLGTGRNEKLFF; j_call: TRBJ1-4; v_call: TRBV28
cdr3_aa: CASSSGTNYEAFF; j_call: TRBJ1-1; v_call: TRBV7-9
cdr3_aa: CASSVARDTQYF; j_call: TRBJ2-3; v_call: TRBV9
cdr3_aa: CASSEGLNTEAFF; j_call: TRBJ1-1; v_call: TRBV2
cdr3_aa: CASSPQGEYEQYF; j_call: TRBJ2-7; v_call: TRBV5-1
cdr3_aa: CAIRSSGQVTTDTQYF; j_call: TRBJ2-3; v_call: TRBV10-3
cdr3_aa: CASGRTDLGWLSTEAFF; j_call: TRBJ1-1; v_call: TRBV27
cdr3_aa: CASSSRQGQETQYF; j_call: TRBJ2-5; v_call: TRBV11-2
cdr3_aa: CASSMEGAFSGANVLTF; j_call: TRBJ2-6; v_call: TRBV19
cdr3_aa: CASSYEVGYGYTF; j_call: TRBJ1-2; v_call: TRBV6-5
cdr3_aa: CASSLRTSLEAFF; j_call: TRBJ1-1; v_call: TRBV18
cdr3_aa: CASSLAGEGWEQYF; j_call: TRBJ2-7; v_call: TRBV5-6
cdr3_aa: CSVAQGADYTF; j_call: TRBJ1-2; v_call: TRBV29-1
cdr3_aa: CASNQDRGNSPLHF; j_call: TRBJ1-6; v_call: TRBV19
cdr3_aa: CASSLLGLNYGYTF; j_call: TRBJ1-2; v_call: TRBV6-5
cdr3_aa: CASSSTGVPYGYTF; j_call: TRBJ1-2; v_call: TRBV11-2
cdr3_aa: CASSYEGTGGNIQYF; j_call: TRBJ2-4; v_call: TRBV6-5
cdr3_aa: CASSESPEGPLRVFF; j_call: TRBJ1-1; v_call: TRBV25-1
cdr3_aa: CASSWASRGMDTQYF; j_call: TRBJ2-3; v_call: TRBV11-1
cdr3_aa: CASSSLLATNEKLFF; j_call: TRBJ1-4; v_call: TRBV27